The rows below give T cell receptor beta chains drawn from one sample of a study of T-cell reconstitution after alpha-beta-depleted transplantation in children. TCRdb passed the PCR reads through MiXCR, listing each CDR3 protein once. The sample has fewer than 350,000 distinct CDR3 sequences, about 9.4% seen once. Sample: PBMCs, taken before TCRalphabeta/CD19-depleted stem cell transplant. The receptors were sampled from a boy under two years old with acute myeloid leukemia, due to receive a stem cell transplant. Each CDR3 is given with its conserved first and last residue. The D gene is left open where the match is weak. Not all rows give a size; the values are once, few, many and, for expanded clones, a class.

length: 14; size: few; V: TRBV12-3/TRBV12-4; J: TRBJ2-1; D: -; DNA: TGTGCCAGCCGGACGGATAGCTCCTACAATGAGCAGTTCTTC; CDR3: CASRTDSSYNEQFF
length: 11; size: many; V: TRBV20-1; J: TRBJ1-4; D: -; DNA: TGCAGTGCTAGAGGTTTTGAAAAACTGTTTTTT; CDR3: CSARGFEKLFF
length: 15; size: many; V: TRBV5-5; J: TRBJ2-3; D: TRBD2; DNA: TGTGCCAGCAGCCCCCGACTAGCGGGGACAGATACGCAGTATTTT; CDR3: CASSPRLAGTDTQYF
length: 14; size: many; V: TRBV29-1; J: TRBJ2-4; D: -; DNA: TGCAGCGTTGGACCCCAGGGAGACAAAAACATTCAGTACTTC; CDR3: CSVGPQGDKNIQYF
length: 15; size: many; V: TRBV5-1; J: TRBJ2-3; D: -; DNA: TGCGCCAGCAGCTTGGGCCCGGGGCGAAGAGATACGCAGTATTTT; CDR3: CASSLGPGRRDTQYF
length: 15; size: many; V: TRBV21-1; J: TRBJ2-5; D: -; DNA: TGTGCCAGCAGCAAACGAGGCAGGGACCAAGAGACCCAGTACTTC; CDR3: CASSKRGRDQETQYF
length: 13; size: many; V: TRBV20-1; J: TRBJ1-1; D: -; DNA: TGCAGTGCTAAGTATCGGGCAGGGGTTTCGGCTTTCTTT; CDR3: CSAKYRAGVSAFF
length: 16; size: many; V: TRBV6-5; J: TRBJ2-5; D: TRBD2; DNA: TGTGCCAGCAGTTATAACACTCCGGGACTACAAGAGACCCAGTACTTC; CDR3: CASSYNTPGLQETQYF
length: 13; size: few; V: TRBV18; J: TRBJ1-1; D: TRBD1; DNA: TGTGCCAGCTCACCGGGGACAGATAAGAGGGCTTTCTTT; CDR3: CASSPGTDKRAFF
length: 18; size: many; V: TRBV11-1; J: TRBJ1-2; D: TRBD1; DNA: TGTGCCAGCAGCACCCCGAACAGGGGGCCCGGGCTTAACTATGGCTACACCTTC; CDR3: CASSTPNRGPGLNYGYTF
length: 16; size: many; V: TRBV12-3/TRBV12-4; J: TRBJ1-3; D: TRBD1; DNA: TGTGCCAGCAGTGCCCCAGGGGGCCCAAGCGGAAACACCATATATTTT; CDR3: CASSAPGGPSGNTIYF
length: 15; size: few; V: TRBV9; J: TRBJ2-1; D: TRBD2; DNA: TGTGCCAGCAGCACTACCGGGACTAGTGGCAATGAGCAGTTCTTC; CDR3: CASSTTGTSGNEQFF
length: 16; size: -; V: TRBV19; J: TRBJ2-1; D: TRBD1; DNA: TGTGCCAGTAGTATGGGGTACAGGGGATCTCACAATGAGCAGATCTTC; CDR3: CASSMGYRGSHNEQIF
length: 11; size: many; V: TRBV7-8; J: TRBJ2-7; D: -; DNA: TGTGCCAGCAGCGACAACTACGAGCAGTACTTC; CDR3: CASSDNYEQYF
length: 15; size: many; V: TRBV6-2/TRBV6-3; J: TRBJ2-1; D: TRBD1; DNA: TGTGCCAGCAGTTTCGTTACAGGGGCGGCAAATGAGCAGTTCTTC; CDR3: CASSFVTGAANEQFF
length: 13; size: many; V: TRBV20-1; J: TRBJ2-3; D: -; DNA: TGCAGTGTAAACGGACGGGGCACAGATACGCAGTATTTT; CDR3: CSVNGRGTDTQYF
length: 14; size: -; V: TRBV7-3; J: TRBJ2-7; D: TRBD2; DNA: TGTGCCAGCAGCTTAATCGGGAGGGGCGACGAGCAGTACTTC; CDR3: CASSLIGRGDEQYF